The 11 T cell receptor beta chains given below trace back to one sample, sequenced in a study of blood T cell repertoires in COVID-19. The protocol was immunoSEQ multiplex PCR, while the TCRdb copy is restricted to in-frame clones and leaves out a portion. Counted here are approximately 90,000 clones, around 86% occurring once; the ten biggest clones make up about 5%. Material: peripheral blood. The receptors here all came from an elderly woman with acute or convalescent COVID-19.

The rearrangement uses TRBV4-2 and TRBJ1-1; 9 bases agree with TRBD1. CDR1 and CDR2 (germline): LGHNA, YNFKEQ. This CDR3 is built from 16 residues. The V and J ends lost 0 bases and 1 base, in that order; junction bases with no gene match: 3. This chain's CDR3 is CASSQDWDRANTEAFF. CDR3 nucleotide sequence: TGTGCCAGCAGCCAAGATTGGGACAGGGCGAACACTGAAGCTTTCTTT.

The J gene is TRBJ2-1, the V gene TRBV7-3; 7 bases map to TRBD2. J gave up 2 bases and V 4 bases, and 2 bases lay outside the gene matches. The germline V gene has CDR1 SGHTA and CDR2 FQGTGA. The CDR3 is 14 amino acids. The CDR3 bases are TGTGCCAGCAGCTCTAGCGGCGCCTACAATGAGCAGTTCTTC. Encoded protein: CASSSSGAYNEQFF.

The rearrangement links TRBV3-1 (or the pseudogene TRBV3-2) to TRBJ2-2; D unresolved. Germline CDR1 and CDR2: LGHDT and YNNKEL (reference sequence). The CDR3 has 14 residues. V was trimmed by 2 bases and J by 0 bases, leaving 4 bases between them. The CDR3 DNA follows: TGTGCCAGCAGCCAATACACGAACACCGGGGAGCTGTTTTTT. It yields the protein CASSQYTNTGELFF.

This chain links TRBV18 with TRBJ1-2; possibly TRBD1 for D (6 bases). Trimming left V 1 base short and J 6 bases short, with 15 bases between. This CDR3 has 15 residues. Germline V gene data show CDR1 as KGHSH and CDR2 as LQKENI. The chain's CDR3 is CASSPLLQGENGYTF. The DNA of the CDR3 is TGTGCCAGCTCACCACTCTTACAGGGCGAAAATGGCTACACCTTC.

The chain uses TRBV19 and TRBJ2-3; 7 bases match TRBD2. In germline, CDR1 is LNHDA, CDR2 SQIVND (reference sequence). CDR3 length: 14 amino acids. V was clipped by 4 bases and J by 6 bases; unmatched bases: 7. Here the CDR3 reads CASSKVGGLDTQYF. The CDR3 DNA sequence: TGTGCCAGTAGTAAGGTGGGAGGGCTGGATACGCAGTATTTT. Full variable domain (outside the CDR3, taken from reference TRBV19 and TRBJ2-3): DGGITQSPKYLFRKEGQNVTLSCEQNLNHDAMYWYRQDPGQGLRLIYYSQIVNDFQKGDIAEGYSVSREKKESFPLTVTSAQKNPTAFYLCASSKVGGLDTQYFGPGTRLTVL.

The CDR3 DNA reads as TGTGCCAGCAGCCAAGTGGCACAGGGGTACGAGCAGTACTTC. Its protein is CASSQVAQGYEQYF. V is TRBV4-2 and J is TRBJ2-7, with 7 bases fitting TRBD1. The CDR3 spans 14 residues. V dropped 1 base and J dropped 4; count of bases not matched to a gene: 4. Germline V lookup: CDR1 LGHNA, CDR2 YNFKEQ.

The V and J genes are TRBV7-2 and TRBJ1-2; D is uncertain. Germline-derived CDR1 and CDR2 are SGHTA and FQGNSA. The CDR3 is 14 amino acids. Trimming shortened V by 3 bases and J by 5 bases, and 13 bases separated the two germline ends. CDR3 amino acids: CASSLGQEAYGYTF. CDR3 sequence (DNA): TGTGCCAGCAGCTTGGGCCAGGAGGCTTATGGCTACACCTTC.

This chain joins TRBV21-1 and TRBJ2-3; TRBD2, as called in the table, went unchecked against the DNA. TRBV21-1 is flagged as a pseudogene. The CDR3 extends over 14 amino acids. The CDR3 protein is CASKPYRATDTQYF. Here the CDR3 DNA reads TGTGCCAGCAAACCTTATCGCGCCACAGATACGCAGTATTTT.

This clone was detected a few times. This chain uses TRBV6-5 with TRBJ2-2; D gene unclear. V lost 6 bases to trimming and J lost 2 bases, with 7 bases between them. Germline CDR1 is MNHEY and CDR2 is SVGAGI. CDR3 length: 13 amino acids. The CDR3 protein is CASSRQNTGELFF. For the CDR3, the DNA is TGTGCCAGCAGCCGACAAAACACCGGGGAGCTGTTTTTT.

Only one count was recorded for this clone. This rearrangement joins TRBV7-8 to TRBJ1-5; 7 bases agree with TRBD1. The V gene end was trimmed by 5 bases and the J gene end by 7 bases; junction bases not matched to a gene: 11. Germline V gives CDR1 SGHVS, CDR2 FQNEAQ. The CDR3 length is 15 residues. The CDR3 is CASSIATGVGQPQHF. Here the CDR3 DNA reads TGTGCCAGCAGCATCGCTACAGGGGTAGGACAGCCCCAGCATTTT.

The V call is TRBV5-5, the J call TRBJ2-3, with 7 bases fitting TRBD1. V shed 3 bases and J 2 bases; nucleotides not matched to a gene: 12. CDR1 SGHKS and CDR2 YYEKEE come from the germline V gene (reference sequence). This CDR3 comprises 17 residues. CDR3 in amino acids: CASSSDLPGQATDTQYF. In DNA form, the CDR3 reads TGTGCCAGCAGCTCCGATTTACCAGGACAGGCCACAGATACGCAGTATTTT.